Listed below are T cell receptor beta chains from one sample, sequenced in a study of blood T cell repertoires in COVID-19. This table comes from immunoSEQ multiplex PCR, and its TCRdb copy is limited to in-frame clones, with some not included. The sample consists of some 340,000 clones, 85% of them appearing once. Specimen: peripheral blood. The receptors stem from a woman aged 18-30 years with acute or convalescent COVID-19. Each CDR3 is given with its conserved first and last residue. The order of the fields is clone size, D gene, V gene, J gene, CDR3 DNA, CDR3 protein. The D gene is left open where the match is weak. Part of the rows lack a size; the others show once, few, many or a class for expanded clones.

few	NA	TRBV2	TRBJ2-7	TGTGCCAGCAGGAGCGTTAGGGAGGAGCAGTACTTC	CASRSVREEQYF
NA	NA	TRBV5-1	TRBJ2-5	TGCGCCAGCACCCGGGACTCTCAAGAGACCCAGTACTTC	CASTRDSQETQYF
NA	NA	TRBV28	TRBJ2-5	TGTGCCAGCAGTTTTCCACGCGAGGAGACCCAGTACTTC	CASSFPREETQYF
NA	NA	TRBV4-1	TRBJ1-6	TGCGCCAGCAGCCCGGTAGGGGGTAATTCACCCCTCCACTTT	CASSPVGGNSPLHF
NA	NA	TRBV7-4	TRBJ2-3	TGTGCCAGCAGCCGACGGATTATCAGGACAGATACGCAGTATTTT	CASSRRIIRTDTQYF
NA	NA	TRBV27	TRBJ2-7	TGTGCCAGCAGTCTCTCCTCAACAGGGACCTACGAGCAGTACTTC	CASSLSSTGTYEQYF
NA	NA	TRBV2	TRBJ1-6	TGTGCCAGCACCAAATGGAAACAGGGAGATTCACCCCTCCACTTT	CASTKWKQGDSPLHF
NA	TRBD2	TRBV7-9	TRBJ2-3	TGTGCCAGCAGCTTAGATCGGTGGGCTAGCGGTACAGATACGCAGTATTTT	CASSLDRWASGTDTQYF
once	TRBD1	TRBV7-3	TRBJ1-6	TGTGCCAGCAGCTTAGGGACAGGGGATTTTTCACCCCTCCACTTT	CASSLGTGDFSPLHF
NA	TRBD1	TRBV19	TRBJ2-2	TGTGCCAGTAGTATACAGGGGGCCGTCGGGGAGCTGTTTTTT	CASSIQGAVGELFF
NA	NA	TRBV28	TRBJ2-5	TGTGCCAGCAGTTCCGGGGGACTGCGCGAAGAGACCCAGTACTTC	CASSSGGLREETQYF
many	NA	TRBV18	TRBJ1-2	TGTGCCAGCTCACCGGTAGCAGACTATGGCTACACCTTC	CASSPVADYGYTF
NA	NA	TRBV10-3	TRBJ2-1	TGTGCCATCAGTGACCGGGATGAGCAGTTCTTC	CAISDRDEQFF
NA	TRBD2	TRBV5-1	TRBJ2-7	TGCGCCAGCAGCTTTAGACCGGGACTAGCGGGTCCCGACGAGCAGTACTTC	CASSFRPGLAGPDEQYF
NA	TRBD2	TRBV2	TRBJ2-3	TGTGCCAGCGGGCGGGAGCTCGGAAATACGCAGTATTTT	CASGRELGNTQYF
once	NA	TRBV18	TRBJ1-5	TGTGCCAGCTCACCAGGACAGAATAGCAATCAGCCCCAGCATTTT	CASSPGQNSNQPQHF
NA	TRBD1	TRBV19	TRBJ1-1	TGTGCCAGCCAACAACAGGGGACGAACACTGAAGCTTTCTTT	CASQQQGTNTEAFF
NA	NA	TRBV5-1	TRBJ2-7	TGCGCCAGCCCTTTGGGTGGTCCGGGGAACGAGCAGTACTTC	CASPLGGPGNEQYF
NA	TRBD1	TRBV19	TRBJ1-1	TGTGCCAGTAGTCCCCCCTACAGGGGAGGCGCGGACACTGAAGCTTTCTTT	CASSPPYRGGADTEAFF
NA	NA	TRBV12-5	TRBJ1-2	TGTGCTAGTGGTCGGGACGGAGGGTATGGCTACACCTTC	CASGRDGGYGYTF
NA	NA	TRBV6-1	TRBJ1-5	TGTGCCAGCAGTGAAGGGCAGGGCTGGAGTCAGCCCCAGCATTTT	CASSEGQGWSQPQHF
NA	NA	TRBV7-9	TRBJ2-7	TGTGCCAGCAGCTTAGCGCTAAACGAGCAGTACTTC	CASSLALNEQYF
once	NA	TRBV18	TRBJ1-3	TGTGCCAGCTCACTGCAGGGGACGGCTAGTGGAAACACCATATATTTT	CASSLQGTASGNTIYF
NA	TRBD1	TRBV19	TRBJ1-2	TGTGCCAGTAGTACTAAGGACAGGTCCTATGGCTACACCTTC	CASSTKDRSYGYTF
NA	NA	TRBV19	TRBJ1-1	TGTGCCAGTAGTCTAACCCCTGGACAGGAAGCTTTCTTT	CASSLTPGQEAFF
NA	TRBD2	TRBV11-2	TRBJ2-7	TGTGCCAGCAGCCGGGGACTAGCGGGGTCCTACGAGCAGTACTTC	CASSRGLAGSYEQYF
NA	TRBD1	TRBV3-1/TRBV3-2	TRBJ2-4	TGTGCCAGCAGCCCCGGGACAGGGAGTGCCAAAAACATTCAGTACTTC	CASSPGTGSAKNIQYF
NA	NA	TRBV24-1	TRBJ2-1	TGTGCCACCAGTGACCCCACTAGAGAGAGGAATGAGCAGTTCTTC	CATSDPTRERNEQFF
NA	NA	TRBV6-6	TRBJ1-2	TGTGCCAGCAGCGCCCCTCAGGGTATCTATGGCTACACCTTC	CASSAPQGIYGYTF
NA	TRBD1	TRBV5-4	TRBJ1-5	TGTGCCAGCAGCTTTACCGGGACAGGACGTACCAATAGCAATCAGCCCCAGCATTTT	CASSFTGTGRTNSNQPQHF
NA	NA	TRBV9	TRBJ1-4	TGTGCCAGCAGCCGCTGGGAGGAGAATGAAAAACTGTTTTTT	CASSRWEENEKLFF
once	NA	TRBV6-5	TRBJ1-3	TGTGCCAGCAGTTACCTCGGACAGAACGGAAACACCATATATTTT	CASSYLGQNGNTIYF
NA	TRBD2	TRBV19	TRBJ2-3	TGTGCCAGTAGTGAGGGGACTAGCGCGAGCACAGATACGCAGTATTTT	CASSEGTSASTDTQYF
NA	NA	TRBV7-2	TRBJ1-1	TGTGCCAGCAGGTCAAGTACAGTCATCCCTGAAGCTTTCTTT	CASRSSTVIPEAFF
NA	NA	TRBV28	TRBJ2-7	TGTGCCAGCAGTTTTATGAACAGGCGATACTACGAGCAGTACTTC	CASSFMNRRYYEQYF
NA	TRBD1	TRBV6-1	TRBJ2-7	TGTGCCAGCAGTGAGACAGGGGGCAACGAGCAGTACTTC	CASSETGGNEQYF
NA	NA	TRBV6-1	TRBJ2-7	TGTGCCAGCAGTGAAAGGCAGGGTCCCTACGAGCAGTACTTC	CASSERQGPYEQYF
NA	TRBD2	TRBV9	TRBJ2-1	TGTGCCAGCAGCGTATCGCCGGGGGGGGATGGCAATGAGCAGTTCTTC	CASSVSPGGDGNEQFF
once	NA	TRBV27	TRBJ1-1	TGTGCCAGCAGTTTTGGAGCCCCTGACCTGAACACTGAAGCTTTCTTT	CASSFGAPDLNTEAFF
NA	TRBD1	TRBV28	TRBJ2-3	TGTGCCAGCAGTTTACTAGGGACAGGGCCTAGCACAGATACGCAGTATTTT	CASSLLGTGPSTDTQYF
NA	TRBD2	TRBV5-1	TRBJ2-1	TGCGCCAGCAGCGGCAGCGGGAGCTCCTACAATGAGCAGTTCTTC	CASSGSGSSYNEQFF
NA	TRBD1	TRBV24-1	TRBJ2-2	TGTGCCACCAGTGATACATACTCACAGGGGGCGGGCGGGGAGCTGTTTTTT	CATSDTYSQGAGGELFF
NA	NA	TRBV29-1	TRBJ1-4	TGCAGCGTTGAATGGGAGGCGAATGAAAAACTGTTTTTT	CSVEWEANEKLFF
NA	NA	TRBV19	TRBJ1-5	TGTGCCAGTAGTATAGCAGGGCTGGGCAATCAGCCCCAGCATTTT	CASSIAGLGNQPQHF
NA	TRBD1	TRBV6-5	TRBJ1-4	TGTGCCACCACGGACAGGGTGGTTGAACTGTTTTTT	CATTDRVVELFF
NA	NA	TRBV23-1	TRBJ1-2	TGCGCCAGCACCCAACATGTGGCAAGGCGCGGGGACCTTTATGGCTACACCTTC	CASTQHVARRGDLYGYTF
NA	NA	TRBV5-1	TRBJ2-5	TGCGCCAGCAGCTTGGTCTCCGGGAAAGAGACCCAGTACTTC	CASSLVSGKETQYF
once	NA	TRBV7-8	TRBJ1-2	TGTGCCAGCAGCCCCGCCGGGGGTATCCAGCTCTATGGCTACACCTTC	CASSPAGGIQLYGYTF
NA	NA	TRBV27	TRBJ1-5	TGTGCCAGCAGTTTATGGTCCAAGGGAGCCCAGCATTTT	CASSLWSKGAQHF
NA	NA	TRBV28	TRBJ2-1	TGTGCCAGCAGCCCCGGCGGGCTCACCTACAATGAGCAGTTCTTC	CASSPGGLTYNEQFF
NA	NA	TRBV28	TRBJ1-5	TGTGCCAGCAGTTTATTGGGTACAGGGAGCAATCAGCCCCAGCATTTT	CASSLLGTGSNQPQHF
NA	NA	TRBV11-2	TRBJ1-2	TGTGCCAGCAGCGCTGGACTGCGCTATCCCTATGGCTACACCTTC	CASSAGLRYPYGYTF